This TCR beta chain was retrieved from a study of blood T cell repertoires in COVID-19 (TCRdb year 2020). General notes on the study: Collaborator samples came from the United States, Italy and Spain and covered acute and convalescent phases of COVID-19. The prospective study material was composed of cDNA or gDNA derived from T cells, B-cell-depleted T cells, or PBMCs. Deeply sampled blood TCRbeta repertoires from subjects exposed to, actively infected with, or recovered from COVID-19 were included in the dataset. The repertoires were released in a freely available public database intended as a resource for research on the immune response to SARS-CoV-2. The samples were drawn from the first 160 participants of the ongoing ImmuneRACE study and from 950 to 1,500 subjects provided by 6 global collaborators. Nearly every sample came with metadata listing a de-identified subject ID, COVID-19 status, age in years and sex. Where available, HLA class I and class II types were obtained from metadata supplied by the sample provider rather than from assay-based typing. The study at large found these results: How much clinical and demographic metadata was included differed by source and by participant, and the metadata was provided uncurated.

TCRbeta CDR3 regions were amplified from genomic DNA by means of the immunoSEQ Assay, a bias-controlled multiplex PCR. Per the source publication's procedure: Within the assay, amplification of reference gene primers was used to estimate how many nucleated cells each sample contained. Sequence reads were collapsed and filtered to measure the absolute abundance of every unique TCRbeta CDR3 rearrangement. Productive Simpson clonality was computed per sample as the square root of Simpson's diversity index over productive rearrangements. TCRdb holds this immuneACCESS table with in-frame rearrangements only. Some clones are missing; in checked studies, unresolved V genes explain under half, and the rest has no known cause. V and J calls and clone size are copied from that table; D and trimming were computed from the DNA. The sample contains 45,000 to 60,000 clones, 75% to 90% of them found a single time. The top ten constitute approximately 15% of the sample.

As to this clone: This clone's antigen is unknown. Base qualities are not at hand, and no much larger clone is one base apart.

Per the germline V gene (reference sequence), SGHKS is the CDR1 and YYEKEE is the CDR2. V sheds 2 bases and J sheds 1 base, leaving 6 bases between their ends. Including the terminal cysteine and phenylalanine, the CDR3 comprises 13 residues. CDR3 DNA is the only sequence kept; it has 39 bases, read in frame from the first base. Collaborating institutions collected whole blood in K2EDTA tubes following their own protocols. For TCRbeta analysis, collaborator samples were shipped as frozen whole blood, as isolated PBMCs, or as DNA extracted from either sample type. The sequence came from a human donor in a cohort sampled during active COVID-19. Input material: peripheral blood. The V and J genes are TRBV5-5 and TRBJ1-1, with TRBD1 as a weak D call on 5 bases. The DNA sequence is TGTGCCAGCAGCTTTACAGGGAACACTGAAGCTTTCTTT. Its amino acids are CASSFTGNTEAFF.